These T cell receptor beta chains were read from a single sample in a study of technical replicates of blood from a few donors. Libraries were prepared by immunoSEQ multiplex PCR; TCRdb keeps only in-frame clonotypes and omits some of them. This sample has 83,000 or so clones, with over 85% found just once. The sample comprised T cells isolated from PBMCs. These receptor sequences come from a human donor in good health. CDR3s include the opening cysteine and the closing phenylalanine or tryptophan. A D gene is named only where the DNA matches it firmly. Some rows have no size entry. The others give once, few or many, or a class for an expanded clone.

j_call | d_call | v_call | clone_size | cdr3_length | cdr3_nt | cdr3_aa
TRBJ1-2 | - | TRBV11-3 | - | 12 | TGTGCCAGCAGCTTAGCGGACTATGGCTACACCTTC | CASSLADYGYTF
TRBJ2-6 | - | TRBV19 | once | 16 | TGTGCCAGTAGTTTTCCGATGAGCTCTGGGGCCAACGTCCTGACTTTC | CASSFPMSSGANVLTF
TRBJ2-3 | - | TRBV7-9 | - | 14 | TGTGCCAGCAGCTTGCACCGTCCGGCAGATACGCAGTATTTT | CASSLHRPADTQYF
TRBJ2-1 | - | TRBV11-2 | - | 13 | TGTGCCAGCAGCTCGAGCTCCTACAATGAGCAGTTCTTC | CASSSSSYNEQFF
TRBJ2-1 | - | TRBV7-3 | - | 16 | TGTGCCAGCAGCTTTCAGCCGGGATTGATAGAGAATGAGCAGTTCTTC | CASSFQPGLIENEQFF
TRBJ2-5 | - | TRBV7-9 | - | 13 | TGTGCCAGCAGCTTCATCATTTCAGAGACCCAGTACTTC | CASSFIISETQYF
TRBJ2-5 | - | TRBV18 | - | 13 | TGTGCCAGCTCAAGAGGATACCAAGAGACCCAGTACTTC | CASSRGYQETQYF
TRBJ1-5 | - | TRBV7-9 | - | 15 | TGTGCCAGCAGCCGAACCGGACAGATGAATCAGCCCCAGCATTTT | CASSRTGQMNQPQHF
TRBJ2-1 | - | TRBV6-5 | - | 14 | TGTGCCAGCAGTTTAACCTGGACAGTCAATGAGCAGTTCTTC | CASSLTWTVNEQFF
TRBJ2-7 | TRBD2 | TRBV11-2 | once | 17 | TGTGCCAGCAGCTTAGAACTAGCGGGAGGGAAACCCTACGAGCAGTACTTC | CASSLELAGGKPYEQYF